This T cell receptor beta chain was documented in a study of beta chain features in type 1 diabetes. Study summary: The study found patients and healthy donors alike in age, gender and cell yields. Study observations and caveats: A moderate, significant TCRB CDR3 shortening appeared in type 1 diabetes across four CD4+ subsets.

V dropped 10 bases and J dropped 2 bases, with 17 bases sitting between them. The CDR3 covers 14 residues. The germline V gene encodes CDR1 MGHDK and CDR2 SYGVNS. This clone was seen more than once but under ten times. Its antigen is currently unknown. Sort purity for all populations was recorded as exceeding 98%. All of the isolated RNA was reverse transcribed, so expressed TCRB transcripts were sequenced. Clones were read by immunoSEQ multiplex PCR, and TCRdb kept only the in-frame ones, dropping some. Of some 330,000 clones listed, around 12% are singletons. The TCR originated in a woman aged 18-35 years with type 1 diabetes. This chain joins TRBV25-1 and TRBJ1-2, with a possible D match to TRBD1 (5 bases). Sequencing used naive CD4+ T cells from blood. The CDR3 nucleotides read TGTGCCACCTCCTCGTCCAGGGCAAACTATGGCTACACCTTC. Protein product: CATSSSRANYGYTF.